Presented here are 31 T cell receptor beta chains from one specimen sequenced in a study of blood T cell repertoires in COVID-19. Libraries were prepared by immunoSEQ multiplex PCR; TCRdb keeps only in-frame clonotypes and omits some of them. The sample records 200,000 to 250,000 clones, roughly 82% being singletons. What was sequenced was PBMCs or T cells enriched from blood (not recorded which). These TCRs come from a woman in her 50s who had recovered from COVID-19.

The J gene is TRBJ2-1, the V gene TRBV21-1; the table's D call TRBD2 went unverified against the DNA. TRBV21-1 is given as a pseudogene. The CDR3 length is 15 residues. The CDR3 loop reads CASSTSGGPKNEQFF. The DNA of the CDR3 is TGTGCCAGCAGCACAAGCGGGGGGCCTAAGAATGAGCAGTTCTTC.

J is TRBJ1-6 and V is TRBV30; unclear D gene. Trimming pared 5 bases from V and 0 bases from J, leaving 17 bases between. The CDR3 consists of 17 residues. The germline gives CDR1 GTSNPN, CDR2 SVGIG (reference sequence). For the CDR3, the DNA is TGTGCCTGGGAATTCGGGTCCCCGAGCTCCTATAATTCACCCCTCCACTTT. Its translation is CAWEFGSPSSYNSPLHF.

CDR3 coding DNA: TGTGCCAGCAAAGTGGGGGGTACTGAAGCTTTCTTT. This encodes CASKVGGTEAFF. The chain employs TRBV7-9 and TRBJ1-1, with D tentatively TRBD1 (5 bases). Germline V CDR1 and CDR2: SEHNR, FQNEAQ (reference sequence). The V gene lost 7 bases and the J gene lost 5 bases, with 11 bases spanning the gap. This CDR3 has 12 amino acids. Drawing the rest from reference TRBV7-9 and TRBJ1-1, the complete variable domain is DTGVSQNPRHKITKRGQNVTFRCDPISEHNRLYWYRQTLGQGPEFLTYFQNEAQLEKSRLLSDRFSAERPKGSFSTLEIQRTEQGDSAMYLCASKVGGTEAFFGQGTRLTVV.

The chain is built from TRBV25-1 and TRBJ1-1; D is uncertain. The CDR3 is made up of 13 amino acids. Looked up from germline, CDR1 is MGHDK and CDR2 is SYGVNS. Trimming removed 1 base at V and 0 bases at J, with 3 bases between. CDR3 DNA sequence: TGTGCCAGCAGTGAATTCGTGAACACTGAAGCTTTCTTT. Protein: CASSEFVNTEAFF. The whole variable domain, remainder taken from reference TRBV25-1 and TRBJ1-1, is EADIYQTPRYLVIGTGKKITLECSQTMGHDKMYWYQQDPGMELHLIHYSYGVNSTEKGDLSSESTVSRIRTEHFPLTLESARPSHTSQYLCASSEFVNTEAFFGQGTRLTVV.

This rearrangement joins TRBV4-3 to TRBJ2-5; weak D call: TRBD1 (6 bases). The CDR3 runs to 14 residues. Germline V gene sequence: CDR1 LGHNA, CDR2 YSLEER. Trimming removed 0 bases from V and 6 bases from J, with 11 bases in between. The CDR3: CASSQDRRGQTQYF. CDR3 DNA: TGCGCCAGCAGCCAAGATCGCAGGGGACAGACCCAGTACTTC.

The rearrangement joins TRBV30 to TRBJ1-1; 9 bases align to TRBD1. The junction had 17 bases not matched to a gene; V was cut back by 4 bases and J by 8 bases. Germline loops: CDR1 GTSNPN, CDR2 SVGIG (reference sequence). The CDR3 length is 16 residues. In DNA, the CDR3 is TGTGCCTGGATGGGGGGGACAGGGAGGATCCGTTTAGAAGCTTTCTTT. This encodes CAWMGGTGRIRLEAFF.

The chain recombines TRBV4-1 with TRBJ1-1, with unresolved D. Germline CDR1 and CDR2: MGHRA and YSYEKL. Trimming stripped 8 bases from V and 2 bases from J, with 15 bases between. The CDR3 contains 14 residues. CDR3 sequence: CASSIKTTNTEAFF. The CDR3 coding sequence is TGCGCCAGCTCGATCAAGACAACTAACACTGAAGCTTTCTTT.

V gene TRBV6-5 combines with J gene TRBJ2-4; the match to TRBD2 covers 8 bases. After removal of 1 base from V and 6 bases from J, the junction contained 5 bases not matched to a gene. Germline V gives CDR1 MNHEY, CDR2 SVGAGI. The CDR3 contains 15 residues. This CDR3 is CASSYFGTSGNIQYF. In DNA form, the CDR3 reads TGTGCCAGCAGTTACTTCGGGACTAGTGGAAACATTCAGTACTTC.

The rearrangement joins TRBV10-1 to TRBJ1-1, with TRBD1 matching 7 bases. Germline CDR1 WNHNN, CDR2 SYGVQD (reference sequence). Losses at the gene ends were 8 bases for V and 5 bases for J; bases not matched to a gene: 11. There are 14 residues in the CDR3. The CDR3 loop reads CASWERGRWTEAFF. The DNA of the CDR3 is TGCGCCAGCTGGGAGAGGGGGCGATGGACTGAAGCTTTCTTT.

The chain combines TRBV18 with TRBJ1-3; no reliable D call. CDR3 length equals 15 residues. V gave up 3 bases and J gave up 0 bases, with 9 bases separating them. From germline, CDR1 is KGHSH and CDR2 LQKENI. Here the CDR3 reads CASSPQEGSGNTIYF. The CDR3 DNA reads as TGTGCCAGCTCACCCCAGGAGGGCTCTGGAAACACCATATATTTT.

Note on this clone: The same CDR3 is also encoded by other DNA sequences in this sample. The chain couples TRBV18 to TRBJ1-1, with D hard to call. Germline V gene sequence: CDR1 KGHSH, CDR2 LQKENI. V dropped 3 bases and J dropped 2 bases, with 7 bases sitting between them. The CDR3 is 13 residues long. CDR3 in DNA: TGTGCCAGCTCACCGGGAGCCAACACTGAAGCTTTCTTT. Residues: CASSPGANTEAFF. Full variable domain (rest looked up from reference TRBV18 and TRBJ1-1): NAGVMQNPRHLVRRRGQEARLRCSPMKGHSHVYWYRQLPEEGLKFMVYLQKENIIDESGMPKERFSAEFPKEGPSILRIQQVVRGDSAAYFCASSPGANTEAFFGQGTRLTVV.

The rearrangement joins TRBV6-6 to TRBJ1-2; TRBD1 matches at 7 bases. This CDR3 contains 13 residues. CDR1 is MNHNY and CDR2 is SVGAGI in the germline V gene (reference sequence). V lost 5 bases and J lost 4; bases outside the gene matches: 4. DNA for the CDR3: TGTGCCAGCAGTGGGGACAGCCTCTATGGCTACACCTTC. This codes for CASSGDSLYGYTF.

The chain carries TRBV5-4 and TRBJ2-3, with TRBD1 matching over 7 bases. Germline values: CDR1 SGHNT, CDR2 YYREEE (reference sequence). V dropped 1 base and J dropped 6; count of bases not matched to a gene: 5. The CDR3 totals 14 residues. The DNA of the CDR3 is TGTGCCAGCAGCTTGACAGGGGTAGAGGATACGCAGTATTTT. It translates to CASSLTGVEDTQYF.

This rearrangement joins TRBV30 to TRBJ1-5, with D possibly TRBD1 on 6 matching bases. This CDR3 has 14 amino acids. From germline, CDR1 is GTSNPN and CDR2 SVGIG (reference sequence). V was pared by 0 bases and J by 3 bases, with 9 bases between. Written as DNA, the CDR3 is TGTGCCTGGAGTGTAGGACAGTTCAATCAGCCCCAGCATTTT. Amino acid sequence: CAWSVGQFNQPQHF. The full variable domain, with the rest looked up from reference TRBV30 and TRBJ1-5, is SQTIHQWPATLVQPVGSPLSLECTVEGTSNPNLYWYRQAAGRGLQLLFYSVGIGQISSEVPQNLSASRPQDRQFILSSKKLLLSDSGFYLCAWSVGQFNQPQHFGDGTRLSIL.

The chain carries TRBV6-5 and TRBJ2-7; 7 bases fit TRBD1. CDR1 MNHEY and CDR2 SVGAGI come from the germline V gene. V was pared by 7 bases and J by 9 bases, with 12 bases of the junction left unmatched. The CDR3 length is 13 residues. The CDR3 DNA reads as TGTGCCAGCATGGGCCGCAGCTCAGGGGGGCAGTACTTC. Protein sequence: CASMGRSSGGQYF.

This clone was counted between two and nine times. This chain uses TRBV11-2 with TRBJ1-2; D possibly corresponds to TRBD1 (5 bases). The CDR3 has 13 residues. V lost 5 bases and J lost 3, with 10 bases in between. CDR1 is SGHAT, CDR2 FQNNGV, per germline. CDR3 DNA sequence: TGTGCCAGCAGCGAGGGACTTTACTATGGCTACACCTTC. Its translation is CASSEGLYYGYTF.

V and J are TRBV11-2 and TRBJ1-5; TRBD1 aligns across 8 bases. Germline values: CDR1 SGHAT, CDR2 FQNNGV. The CDR3 consists of 16 residues. The V and J ends lost 5 bases and 3 bases, in that order; junction bases with no gene match: 9. The CDR3 here is CASSHPGGWFNQPQHF. The CDR3 DNA reads TGTGCCAGCAGCCACCCAGGGGGCTGGTTCAATCAGCCCCAGCATTTT. The full variable domain, in which reference TRBV11-2 and TRBJ1-5 provide the parts outside the CDR3, is EAGVAQSPRYKIIEKRQSVAFWCNPISGHATLYWYQQILGQGPKLLIQFQNNGVVDDSQLPKDRFSAERLKGVDSTLKIQPAKLEDSAVYLCASSHPGGWFNQPQHFGDGTRLSIL.

The chain combines TRBV28 with TRBJ2-3; weak D call: TRBD2 (7 bases). The V gene's germline CDR1 is MDHEN and CDR2 SYDVKM. Trimming took off 6 bases at V and 4 bases at J, with 26 bases between the two ends. The CDR3 is made up of 18 amino acids. The CDR3 coding sequence is TGTGCCAGCAGCCCCTATACAAATCGAGGGAGGGGGTCAGATACGCAGTATTTT. It yields the protein CASSPYTNRGRGSDTQYF. Full variable domain (missing parts from reference TRBV28 and TRBJ2-3): DVKVTQSSRYLVKRTGEKVFLECVQDMDHENMFWYRQDPGLGLRLIYFSYDVKMKEKGDIPEGYSVSREKKERFSLILESASTNQTSMYLCASSPYTNRGRGSDTQYFGPGTRLTVL.

J is TRBJ1-2 and V is TRBV12-3 or TRBV12-4; D is ambiguous. V was shortened by 7 bases and J by 3 bases, with 6 bases between the two germline ends. The CDR3 covers 11 residues. As DNA, the CDR3 is TGTGCCAGCACCTCTTACTATGGCTACACCTTC. It specifies CASTSYYGYTF.

The chain couples TRBV7-2 to TRBJ2-2; possible D gene TRBD1, 5 bases. The V end was cut by 7 bases, the J end by 6 bases, with 21 bases between. The CDR3 loop spans 16 amino acids. Germline loops: CDR1 SGHTA, CDR2 FQGNSA. CDR3 amino acids: CASTLWFRGFPGELFF. CDR3 sequence (DNA): TGTGCCAGCACGCTATGGTTTAGGGGATTCCCCGGGGAGCTGTTTTTT.

This chain joins TRBV6-2 or TRBV6-3 and TRBJ2-3; TRBD2 might be the D (5 bases). CDR3 length: 12 residues. V was shortened by 6 bases and J by 5 bases, with 9 bases between the two germline ends. Germline CDR1 and CDR2: MNHEY and SVGEGT. CDR3 nucleotides: TGTGCCAGCAGCACCCGGGGAGATACGCAGTATTTT. Translating gives CASSTRGDTQYF.

This clone was seen a few times. V is TRBV19 and J is TRBJ2-1; perhaps TRBD1 as D (5 bases). The CDR3 has 14 amino acids. CDR1 and CDR2 (germline): LNHDA, SQIVND (reference sequence). The V end lost 3 bases, the J end lost 9 bases, and 15 bases lay between the germline ends. CDR3: CASSMSPRAGEQFF. CDR3 nucleotide sequence: TGTGCCAGTAGTATGTCCCCCAGGGCAGGTGAGCAGTTCTTC. Full variable domain (rest looked up from reference TRBV19 and TRBJ2-1): DGGITQSPKYLFRKEGQNVTLSCEQNLNHDAMYWYRQDPGQGLRLIYYSQIVNDFQKGDIAEGYSVSREKKESFPLTVTSAQKNPTAFYLCASSMSPRAGEQFFGPGTRLTVL.

The CDR3 DNA reads TGTGCCAGTAGCAAGGGACAAGAGCACACAGATACGCAGTATTTT. Protein: CASSKGQEHTDTQYF. The chain links TRBV19 to TRBJ2-3; D perhaps matches TRBD1 (6 bases). Germline V gives CDR1 LNHDA, CDR2 SQIVND (reference sequence). V was trimmed by 6 bases and J by 2 bases, leaving 15 bases between them. The CDR3 contains 15 residues.

This rearrangement joins TRBV21-1 to TRBJ1-2; the D call of TRBD1 is as the table states it, not checked on the DNA. TRBV21-1 is a recognized pseudogene. This CDR3 region has 15 residues. CDR3 sequence reads: CASSKVRDILRGYTF. CDR3 DNA sequence: TGTGCCAGCAGCAAAGTTCGGGACATCCTAAGGGGCTACACCTTC.

This rearrangement joins TRBV24-1 to TRBJ2-2, with a tentative D call TRBD1 (6 bases). Germline CDR1 is KGHDR and CDR2 is SFDVKD. The CDR3 is 17 residues long. The V gene lost 0 bases and the J gene lost 1 base, with 11 bases spanning the gap. The CDR3 DNA sequence: TGTGCCACCAGTGATTTGTTGCCACAGGGGAACACCGGGGAGCTGTTTTTT. It codes for CATSDLLPQGNTGELFF.

This chain links TRBV5-1 with TRBJ2-7; TRBD2 agrees at 7 bases. Germline values: CDR1 SGHRS, CDR2 YFSETQ. CDR3 length equals 16 residues. V lost 1 base and J lost 7; bases outside the gene matches: 14. For the CDR3, the DNA is TGCGCCAGCAGCTTGTTGTCCAGCGCGGGAGCTTGGGAGCAGTACTTC. Amino acids: CASSLLSSAGAWEQYF.

The chain has TRBV18 and TRBJ1-1, with a weak D call TRBD1 (5 bases). The CDR3 runs 13 residues. CDR1 and CDR2 from the germline V gene are KGHSH and LQKENI. V dropped 5 bases and J dropped 1 base, with 8 bases sitting between them. The CDR3 region has the DNA TGTGCCAGCTCAACCGACAGGAACACTGAAGCTTTCTTT. Residues: CASSTDRNTEAFF.

This rearrangement joins TRBV7-9 to TRBJ2-2; the match to TRBD2 covers 9 bases. CDR1 is SEHNR, CDR2 FQNEAQ, per germline (reference sequence). V gave up 6 bases and J gave up 6 bases; unmatched junction bases: 8. CDR3 length equals 15 residues. CDR3 in amino acids: CASRASGNVAGELFF. The CDR3 DNA is TGTGCCAGCAGGGCTAGCGGGAACGTAGCCGGGGAGCTGTTTTTT.

This clone was counted a few times. V is TRBV7-2 and J is TRBJ1-1; TRBD1 matches at 7 bases. The V and J ends lost 0 bases and 10 bases, in that order; junction bases with no gene match: 11. The CDR3 sequence is 15 residues long. Germline V gene sequence: CDR1 SGHTA, CDR2 FQGNSA. CDR3 nucleotide sequence: TGTGCCAGCAGCTTAGCAGTAGGGGGCGGGGTTGTAGCTTTCTTT. This codes for CASSLAVGGGVVAFF.

The CDR3 DNA follows: TGTGCCAGCAGTTCCCAGGCAGAAGGCCCCTACGAGCAGTACTTC. The encoded protein is CASSSQAEGPYEQYF. The chain has TRBV28 and TRBJ2-7, with D hard to call. The V gene lost 4 bases and the J gene lost 2 bases, with 15 bases spanning the gap. Germline CDR1 MDHEN, CDR2 SYDVKM. The CDR3 loop spans 15 amino acids.

This clone has a single count. The chain recombines TRBV30 with TRBJ1-5; 8 bases fit TRBD1. The CDR3 covers 13 residues. After removal of 3 bases from V and 6 bases from J, the junction contained 4 bases not matched to a gene. CDR1 and CDR2 from the germline V gene are GTSNPN and SVGIG (reference sequence). The CDR3 coding sequence is TGTGCCTGGAGCAGGACAGGGCGTCAGCCCCAGCATTTT. Translation gives CAWSRTGRQPQHF. The full variable domain, rest sourced from reference TRBV30 and TRBJ1-5, is SQTIHQWPATLVQPVGSPLSLECTVEGTSNPNLYWYRQAAGRGLQLLFYSVGIGQISSEVPQNLSASRPQDRQFILSSKKLLLSDSGFYLCAWSRTGRQPQHFGDGTRLSIL.